Listed here is a single T cell receptor (beta chain). Profiling relied on immunoSEQ multiplex PCR, and the TCRdb table lists in-frame clones only, not all of them. Here the sample spans roughly 34,000 clones, around 85% being singletons. The germline V gene encodes CDR1 MGHDK and CDR2 SYGVNS. Trimming took 4 bases from V and 4 from J, leaving 10 bases between them. This CDR3 is 13 amino acids long. This specimen comes from a study of blood T cell repertoires in COVID-19. The TCR originated in an elderly woman with active or convalescent COVID-19. The chain carries TRBV25-1 and TRBJ1-1; unclear D gene. The material sequenced was peripheral blood. The CDR3 nucleotides read TGTGCCAGCAGTGTCCTAGAAGGCACTGAAGCTTTCTTT. Translation gives CASSVLEGTEAFF.